This T cell receptor (beta chain) was retrieved from a study of CD8 T cells in ankylosing spondylitis. This clonotype was found a few times. What it recognizes is unknown. Trimming took off 0 bases at V and 1 base at J, with 7 bases between the two ends. Germline CDR1 and CDR2: DFQATT and SNEGSKA (reference sequence). The CDR3 covers 13 residues. Study-wide points: There was a TCR beta motif, made of several highly homologous variants, that appeared characteristic of ankylosing spondylitis blood.

TCRdb called the 5' RACE reads again in MiXCR, with one record for every CDR3 protein. Here the sample spans 230,000 or so distinct CDR3 sequences, about a sixth being singletons. The receptor was derived from a male donor with ankylosing spondylitis or in good health (not recorded which). The gene calls are TRBV20-1 and TRBJ2-7; D possibly corresponds to TRBD1 (5 bases). Sequenced: blood, either unsorted or a sorted T cell fraction (not recorded which). CDR3 in DNA: TGCAGTGCTAGAGAGACAGCGTCCTACGAGCAGTACTTC. Encoded protein: CSARETASYEQYF.